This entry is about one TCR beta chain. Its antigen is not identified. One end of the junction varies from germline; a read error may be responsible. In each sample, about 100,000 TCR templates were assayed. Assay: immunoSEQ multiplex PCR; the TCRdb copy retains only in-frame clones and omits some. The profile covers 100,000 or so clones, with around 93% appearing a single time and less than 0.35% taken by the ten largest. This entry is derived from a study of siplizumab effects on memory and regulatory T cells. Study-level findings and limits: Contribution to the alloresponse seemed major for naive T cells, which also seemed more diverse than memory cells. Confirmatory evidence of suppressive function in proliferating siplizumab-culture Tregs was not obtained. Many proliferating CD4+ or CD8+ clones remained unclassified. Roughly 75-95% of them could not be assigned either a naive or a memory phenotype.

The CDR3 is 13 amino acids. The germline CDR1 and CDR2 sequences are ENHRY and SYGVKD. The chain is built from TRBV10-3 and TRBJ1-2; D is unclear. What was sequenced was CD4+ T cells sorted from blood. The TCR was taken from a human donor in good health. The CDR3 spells CATSDRANYGYTF. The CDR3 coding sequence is TGTGCCACCAGTGATCGGGCCAACTATGGCTACACCTTC.